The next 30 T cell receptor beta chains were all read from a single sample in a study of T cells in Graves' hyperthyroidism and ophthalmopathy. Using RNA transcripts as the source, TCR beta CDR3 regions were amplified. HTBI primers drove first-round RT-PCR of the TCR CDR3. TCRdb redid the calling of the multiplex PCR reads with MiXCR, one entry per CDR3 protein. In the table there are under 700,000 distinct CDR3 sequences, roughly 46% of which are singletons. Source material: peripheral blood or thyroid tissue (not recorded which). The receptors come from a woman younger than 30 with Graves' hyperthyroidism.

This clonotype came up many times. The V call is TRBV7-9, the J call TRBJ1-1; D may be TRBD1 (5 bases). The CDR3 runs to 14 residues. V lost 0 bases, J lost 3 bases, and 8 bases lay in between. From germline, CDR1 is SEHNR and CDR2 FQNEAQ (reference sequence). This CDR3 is CASSLATGDTEAFF. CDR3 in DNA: TGTGCCAGCAGCTTAGCGACGGGGGACACTGAAGCTTTCTTT.

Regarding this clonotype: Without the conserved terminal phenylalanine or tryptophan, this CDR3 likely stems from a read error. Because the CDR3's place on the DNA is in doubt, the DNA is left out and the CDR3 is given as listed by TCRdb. CDR3 protein: CASSDDRGLY. This chain uses TRBV19 with TRBJ1-4; the D segment call TRBD1 is taken from the table without a DNA check. The germline CDR1 and CDR2 sequences are LNHDA and SQIVND (reference sequence). 10 amino acids form the CDR3, both terminal residues included.

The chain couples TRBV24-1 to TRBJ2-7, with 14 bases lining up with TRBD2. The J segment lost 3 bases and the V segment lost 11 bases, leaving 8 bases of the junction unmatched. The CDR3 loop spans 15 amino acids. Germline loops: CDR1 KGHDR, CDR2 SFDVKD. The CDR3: CASTPGTSGSYEQYF. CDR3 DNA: TGTGCCAGCACGCCTGGGACTAGCGGGAGCTACGAGCAGTACTTC.

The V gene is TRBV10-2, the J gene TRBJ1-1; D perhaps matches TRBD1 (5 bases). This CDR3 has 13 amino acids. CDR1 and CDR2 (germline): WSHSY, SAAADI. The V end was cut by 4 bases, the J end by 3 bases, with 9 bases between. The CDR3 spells CASSAGTDTEAFF. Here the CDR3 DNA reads TGCGCCAGCAGTGCGGGGACGGACACTGAAGCTTTCTTT.

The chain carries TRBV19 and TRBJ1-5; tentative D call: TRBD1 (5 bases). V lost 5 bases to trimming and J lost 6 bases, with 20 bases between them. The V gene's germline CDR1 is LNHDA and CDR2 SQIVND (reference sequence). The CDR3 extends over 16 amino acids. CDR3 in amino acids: CASSAWGLPGGQPQHF. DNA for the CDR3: TGTGCCAGTAGTGCATGGGGCCTACCGGGAGGTCAGCCCCAGCATTTT.

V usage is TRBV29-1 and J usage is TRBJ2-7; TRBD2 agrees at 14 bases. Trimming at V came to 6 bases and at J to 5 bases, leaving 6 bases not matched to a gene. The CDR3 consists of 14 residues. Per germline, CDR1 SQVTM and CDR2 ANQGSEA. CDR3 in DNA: TGCAGCGTAACCGGACTAGCGGGAGGCCACGAGCAGTACTTC. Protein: CSVTGLAGGHEQYF.

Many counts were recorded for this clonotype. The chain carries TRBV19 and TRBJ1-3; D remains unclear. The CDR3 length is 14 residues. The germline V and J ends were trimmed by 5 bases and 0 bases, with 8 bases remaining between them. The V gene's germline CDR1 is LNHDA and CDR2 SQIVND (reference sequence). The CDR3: CASSSQASGNTIYF. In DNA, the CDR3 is TGTGCCAGTAGTTCTCAGGCCTCTGGAAACACCATATATTTT.

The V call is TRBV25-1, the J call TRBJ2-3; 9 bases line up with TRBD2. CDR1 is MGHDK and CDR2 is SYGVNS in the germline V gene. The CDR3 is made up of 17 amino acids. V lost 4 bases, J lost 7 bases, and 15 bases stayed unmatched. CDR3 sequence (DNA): TGTGCCAGCAGTGCGACATACAGCGGGCGGGAGGGAAATACGCAGTATTTT. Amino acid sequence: CASSATYSGREGNTQYF.

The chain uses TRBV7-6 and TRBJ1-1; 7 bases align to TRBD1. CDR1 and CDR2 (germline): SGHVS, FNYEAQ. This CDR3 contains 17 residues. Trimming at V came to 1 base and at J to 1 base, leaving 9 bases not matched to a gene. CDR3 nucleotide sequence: TGTGCCAGCAGCTTAGGAATTCCAGGGGGTAGGAACACTGAAGCTTTCTTT. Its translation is CASSLGIPGGRNTEAFF.

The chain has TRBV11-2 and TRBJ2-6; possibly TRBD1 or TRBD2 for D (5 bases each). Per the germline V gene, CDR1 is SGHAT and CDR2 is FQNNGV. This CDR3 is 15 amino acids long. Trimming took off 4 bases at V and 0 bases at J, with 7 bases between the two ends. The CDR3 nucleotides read TGTGCCAGCAGCTGGGACCTCTCTGGGGCCAACGTCCTGACTTTC. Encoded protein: CASSWDLSGANVLTF.

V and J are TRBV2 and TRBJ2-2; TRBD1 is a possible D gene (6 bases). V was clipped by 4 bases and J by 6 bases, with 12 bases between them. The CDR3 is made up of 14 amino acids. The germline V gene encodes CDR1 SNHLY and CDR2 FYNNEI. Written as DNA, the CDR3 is TGTGCCAGCAGTGTTCAGGGGTTCGCCGGGGAGCTGTTTTTT. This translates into CASSVQGFAGELFF. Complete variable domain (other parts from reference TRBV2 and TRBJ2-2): EPEVTQTPSHQVTQMGQEVILRCVPISNHLYFYWYRQILGQKVEFLVSFYNNEISEKSEIFDDQFSVERPDGSNFTLKIRSTKLEDSAMYFCASSVQGFAGELFFGEGSRLTVL.

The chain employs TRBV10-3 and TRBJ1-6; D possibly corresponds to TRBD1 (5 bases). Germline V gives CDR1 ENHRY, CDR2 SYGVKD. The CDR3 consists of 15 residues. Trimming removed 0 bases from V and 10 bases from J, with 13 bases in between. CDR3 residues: CAISESQGNRSPLHF. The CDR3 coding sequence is TGTGCCATCAGTGAGTCGCAGGGAAATAGGTCACCCCTCCACTTT.

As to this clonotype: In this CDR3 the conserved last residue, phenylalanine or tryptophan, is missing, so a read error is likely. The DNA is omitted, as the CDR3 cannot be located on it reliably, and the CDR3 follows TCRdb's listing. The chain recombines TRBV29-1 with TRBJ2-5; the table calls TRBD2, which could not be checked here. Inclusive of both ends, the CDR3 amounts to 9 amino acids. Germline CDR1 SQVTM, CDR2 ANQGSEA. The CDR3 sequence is CSAEDRLAG.

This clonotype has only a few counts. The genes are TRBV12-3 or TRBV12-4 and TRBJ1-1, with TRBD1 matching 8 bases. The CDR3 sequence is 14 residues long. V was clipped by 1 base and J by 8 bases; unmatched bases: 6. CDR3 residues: CASSLGQGSSEAFF. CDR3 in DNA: TGTGCCAGCAGTTTAGGACAGGGGTCATCAGAAGCTTTCTTT.

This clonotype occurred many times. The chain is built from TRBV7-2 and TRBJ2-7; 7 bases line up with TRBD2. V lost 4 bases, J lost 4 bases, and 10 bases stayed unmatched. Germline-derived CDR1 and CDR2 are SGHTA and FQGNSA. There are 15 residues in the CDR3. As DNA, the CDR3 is TGTGCCAGCAGCTCACGTGCGGGAGTGCGGTACGAGCAGTACTTC. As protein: CASSSRAGVRYEQYF.

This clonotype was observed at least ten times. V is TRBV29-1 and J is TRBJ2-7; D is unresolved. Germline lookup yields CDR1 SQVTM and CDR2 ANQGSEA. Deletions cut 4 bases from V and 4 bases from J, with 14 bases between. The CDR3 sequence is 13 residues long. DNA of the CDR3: TGCAGCGTTGGCGGCGTGGGTCGTTACGAGCAGTACTTC. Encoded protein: CSVGGVGRYEQYF.

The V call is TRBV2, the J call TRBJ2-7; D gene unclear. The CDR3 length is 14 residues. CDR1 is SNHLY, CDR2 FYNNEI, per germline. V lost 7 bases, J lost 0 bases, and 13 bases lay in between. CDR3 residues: CASTLGGSSYEQYF. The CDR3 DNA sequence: TGTGCCAGCACCCTGGGCGGCAGCTCCTACGAGCAGTACTTC.

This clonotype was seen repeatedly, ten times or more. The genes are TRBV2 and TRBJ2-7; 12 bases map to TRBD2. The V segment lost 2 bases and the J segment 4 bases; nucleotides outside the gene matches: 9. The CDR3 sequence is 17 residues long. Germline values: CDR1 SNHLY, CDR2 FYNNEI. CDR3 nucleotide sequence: TGTGCCAGCAGTGAATCCGCCGTGACTAGCGGGAGTTACGAGCAGTACTTC. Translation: CASSESAVTSGSYEQYF.

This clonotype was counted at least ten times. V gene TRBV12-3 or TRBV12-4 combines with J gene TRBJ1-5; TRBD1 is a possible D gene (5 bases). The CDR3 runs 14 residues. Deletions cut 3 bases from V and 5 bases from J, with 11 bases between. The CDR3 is CASSFRVGDQPQHF. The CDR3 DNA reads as TGTGCCAGCAGTTTCAGGGTGGGGGATCAGCCCCAGCATTTT.

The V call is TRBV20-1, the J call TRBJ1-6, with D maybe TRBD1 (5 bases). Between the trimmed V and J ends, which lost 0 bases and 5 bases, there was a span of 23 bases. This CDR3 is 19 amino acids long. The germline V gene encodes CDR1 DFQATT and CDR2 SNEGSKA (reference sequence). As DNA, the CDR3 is TGCAGTGCTAGAGATAATCTGCGATGGGGGATTAAGGATAATTCACCCCTCCACTTT. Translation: CSARDNLRWGIKDNSPLHF.

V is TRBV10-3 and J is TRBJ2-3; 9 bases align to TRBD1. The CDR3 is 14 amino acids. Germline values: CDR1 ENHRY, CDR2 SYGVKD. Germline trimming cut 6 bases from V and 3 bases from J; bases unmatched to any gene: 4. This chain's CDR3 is CAIRPGQGTDTQYF. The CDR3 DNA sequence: TGTGCCATCAGACCGGGACAGGGTACAGATACGCAGTATTTT.

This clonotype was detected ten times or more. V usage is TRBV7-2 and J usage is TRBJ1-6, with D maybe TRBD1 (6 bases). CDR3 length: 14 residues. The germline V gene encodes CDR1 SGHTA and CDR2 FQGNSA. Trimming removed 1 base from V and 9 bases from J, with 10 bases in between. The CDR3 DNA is TGTGCCAGCAGCTTAGTAGGGGGACCTTCACCCCTCCACTTT. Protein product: CASSLVGGPSPLHF.

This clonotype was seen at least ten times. CDR3 in DNA: TGTGCCAGCAGGCCCAGGGGGCTTAGTAGCTATGGCTACACCTTC. Protein: CASRPRGLSSYGYTF. The chain combines TRBV2 with TRBJ1-2, with TRBD1 matching 8 bases. This CDR3 comprises 15 residues. V shed 6 bases and J 4 bases; nucleotides not matched to a gene: 10. In germline, CDR1 is SNHLY, CDR2 FYNNEI.

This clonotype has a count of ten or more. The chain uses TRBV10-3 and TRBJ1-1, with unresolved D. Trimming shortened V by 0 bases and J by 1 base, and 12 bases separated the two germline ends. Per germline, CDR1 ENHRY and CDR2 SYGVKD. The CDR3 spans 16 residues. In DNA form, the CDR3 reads TGTGCCATCAGTGAGTCAGTGACAACTGCGAACACTGAAGCTTTCTTT. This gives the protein CAISESVTTANTEAFF.

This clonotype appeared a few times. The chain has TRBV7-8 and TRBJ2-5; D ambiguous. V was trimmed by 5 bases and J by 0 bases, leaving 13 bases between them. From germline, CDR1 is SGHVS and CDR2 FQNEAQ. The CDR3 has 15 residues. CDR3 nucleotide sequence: TGTGCCAGCAGCCCTTTACCGGGCCACCAAGAGACCCAGTACTTC. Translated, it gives CASSPLPGHQETQYF.

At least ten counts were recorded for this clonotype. This CDR3 reads CSAWGRSGNTIYF. CDR3 bases: TGCAGCGCCTGGGGTCGCTCTGGAAACACCATATATTTT. The chain employs TRBV29-1 and TRBJ1-3; unclear D gene. This CDR3 has 13 residues. Between the trimmed V and J ends, which lost 7 bases and 0 bases, there was a span of 10 bases. Germline CDR1 is SQVTM and CDR2 is ANQGSEA. Variable domain in full (rest from reference TRBV29-1 and TRBJ1-3): SAVISQKPSRDICQRGTSLTIQCQVDSQVTMMFWYRQQPGQSLTLIATANQGSEATYESGFVIDKFPISRPNLTFSTLTVSNMSPEDSSIYLCSAWGRSGNTIYFGEGSWLTVV.

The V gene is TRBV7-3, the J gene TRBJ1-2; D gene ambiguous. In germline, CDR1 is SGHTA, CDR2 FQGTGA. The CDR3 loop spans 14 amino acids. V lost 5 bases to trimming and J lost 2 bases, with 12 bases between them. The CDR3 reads CASSHKDGNYGYTF. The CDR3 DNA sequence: TGTGCCAGCAGCCATAAAGACGGAAACTATGGCTACACCTTC.

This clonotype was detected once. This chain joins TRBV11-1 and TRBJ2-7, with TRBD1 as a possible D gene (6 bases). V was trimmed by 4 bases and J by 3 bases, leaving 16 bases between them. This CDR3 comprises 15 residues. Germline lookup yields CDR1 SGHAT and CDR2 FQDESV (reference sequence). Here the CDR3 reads CASSSDRFLGYEQYF. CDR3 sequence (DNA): TGTGCCAGCAGCTCCGACAGGTTTTTGGGCTACGAGCAGTACTTC.

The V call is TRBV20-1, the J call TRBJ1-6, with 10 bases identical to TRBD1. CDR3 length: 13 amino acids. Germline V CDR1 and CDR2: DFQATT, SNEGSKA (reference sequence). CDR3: CSLPGQGNSPLHF. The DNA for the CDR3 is TGCAGCCTGCCGGGACAGGGGAATTCACCCCTCCACTTT.

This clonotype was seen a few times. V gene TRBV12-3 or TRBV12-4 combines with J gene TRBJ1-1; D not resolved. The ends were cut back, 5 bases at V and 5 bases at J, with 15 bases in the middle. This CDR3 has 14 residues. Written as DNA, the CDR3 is TGTGCCAGCAGTCCCCCTGAGGGATGGACTGAAGCTTTCTTT. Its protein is CASSPPEGWTEAFF.